The rows below give T cell receptor beta chains drawn from one sample of a study of response to subunit inactivated influenza vaccine. TCRdb re-analysed the RT-PCR reads in MiXCR, keeping a single row per CDR3 protein. The sample lists a few hundred thousand distinct CDR3 sequences; 9% to 15% were seen once. The specimen was non-naive T cells sorted from PBMCs, collected 14 days before vaccination. Receptors were obtained from a man aged 50-60 years who received an inactivated influenza vaccine. Each CDR3 is given with its conserved first and last residue. D genes are given only for firm matches. Size tells how often a clone was seen (once, few, many) or the class of an expanded clone, and some rows leave it out.

.	.	TRBV12-3/TRBV12-4	TRBJ2-3	CASSLRGWAQYF	TGTGCCAGCAGTTTACGAGGGTGGGCGCAGTATTTT
.	.	TRBV7-2	TRBJ2-7	CASSRWGESYEQYF	TGTGCCAGCAGCCGATGGGGGGAGAGCTACGAGCAGTACTTC
.	TRBD1	TRBV30	TRBJ1-2	CAWGQGSGGYTF	TGTGCCTGGGGACAGGGGTCGGGAGGCTACACCTTC
.	.	TRBV30	TRBJ2-3	CAWSVPSGPNQDTQYF	TGTGCCTGGAGTGTACCGTCCGGGCCCAACCAGGATACGCAGTATTTT
few	.	TRBV9	TRBJ2-5	CASSPEGVREPQETQYF	TGTGCCAGCAGCCCAGAAGGGGTACGGGAGCCCCAAGAGACCCAGTACTTC
few	TRBD1	TRBV19	TRBJ2-1	CASNSDRSSYNEQFF	TGTGCCAGTAACTCGGACAGGAGCTCCTACAATGAGCAGTTCTTC
few	.	TRBV7-2	TRBJ1-5	CASSIQGLGNQPQHF	TGTGCCAGCAGCATTCAGGGGTTGGGCAATCAGCCCCAGCATTTT
few	.	TRBV6-5	TRBJ2-5	CASSYSARETQYF	TGTGCCAGCAGTTACTCAGCCCGGGAGACCCAGTACTTC
few	.	TRBV12-3/TRBV12-4	TRBJ1-4	CASRPAGWYEKLFF	TGTGCCAGCAGACCCGCAGGGTGGTATGAAAAACTGTTTTTT
many	.	TRBV7-2	TRBJ1-3	CASSLGRGRVRGNTIYF	TGTGCCAGCAGCTTAGGGCGAGGCAGGGTACGGGGAAACACCATATATTTT
few	.	TRBV28	TRBJ2-3	CASLAASTDTQYF	TGTGCCAGTTTAGCGGCTAGCACAGATACGCAGTATTTT
.	TRBD2	TRBV5-8	TRBJ2-7	CASSPLAGGPSYEQYF	TGTGCCAGCAGCCCGCTAGCGGGGGGTCCCTCCTACGAGCAGTACTTC
.	TRBD1	TRBV11-3	TRBJ2-1	CASATGTGEQFF	TGTGCCAGCGCGACAGGGACGGGTGAGCAGTTCTTC
.	.	TRBV29-1	TRBJ2-5	CSVQKGRTQYF	TGCAGCGTTCAAAAGGGACGGACCCAGTACTTC
.	TRBD2	TRBV6-2/TRBV6-3	TRBJ2-7	CASSRRLAGAPLRQYF	TGTGCCAGCAGCAGAAGACTAGCGGGAGCTCCGTTGAGGCAGTACTTC
.	.	TRBV20-1	TRBJ2-4	CSLLETTRAKNIQYF	TGCAGCCTCTTAGAGACAACAAGAGCCAAAAACATTCAGTACTTC
few	TRBD1	TRBV7-9	TRBJ1-4	CASSKTGAYNEKLFF	TGTGCCAGCAGCAAGACAGGGGCGTATAATGAAAAACTGTTTTTT
few	.	TRBV20-1	TRBJ1-2	CSAQKSGSLLDGYTF	TGCAGTGCACAAAAGTCCGGGTCCCTTTTGGATGGCTACACCTTC
many	TRBD2	TRBV24-1	TRBJ2-3	CATSDFGAGGSTDTQYF	TGTGCCACCAGTGATTTTGGAGCGGGAGGGAGCACAGATACGCAGTATTTT
few	TRBD1	TRBV19	TRBJ2-5	CASRTGGGETQYF	TGTGCCAGCCGGACAGGGGGAGGAGAGACCCAGTACTTC
.	.	TRBV30	TRBJ1-2	CASYSASANYGYTF	TGTGCCTCGTATTCGGCATCAGCTAACTATGGCTACACCTTC
few	TRBD2	TRBV12-3/TRBV12-4	TRBJ2-1	CASSPTSGRRNEQFF	TGTGCCAGCAGTCCAACAAGCGGGAGGCGCAATGAGCAGTTCTTC
.	TRBD2	TRBV4-3	TRBJ2-1	CASSLGLAENNEQFF	TGCGCCAGCAGCCTTGGACTAGCGGAAAACAATGAGCAGTTCTTC
.	.	TRBV4-3	TRBJ1-4	CASSQVGQANEKLFF	TGCGCCAGCAGCCAAGTCGGGCAGGCCAATGAAAAACTGTTTTTT
few	TRBD1	TRBV29-1	TRBJ2-7	CSVRQGDWFLGYEQYF	TGCAGCGTAAGACAGGGAGATTGGTTCTTGGGCTACGAGCAGTACTTC
.	TRBD2	TRBV12-3/TRBV12-4	TRBJ2-1	CACCFVSVGGRIPYNEQFF	TGTGCCTGCTGTTTTGTGTCTGTCGGCGGGAGGATACCCTACAATGAGCAGTTCTTC
.	.	TRBV19	TRBJ2-3	CASRVADTQYF	TGTGCCAGCAGGGTTGCAGATACGCAGTATTTT
few	TRBD2	TRBV28	TRBJ2-1	CASSLLNRGGVYNEQFF	TGTGCCAGCAGTTTATTGAATCGGGGGGGGGTGTACAATGAGCAGTTCTTC
.	.	TRBV28	TRBJ1-5	CASSFSGMGNQPQHF	TGTGCCAGCAGTTTTTCAGGTATGGGCAATCAGCCCCAGCATTTT
many	TRBD1	TRBV20-1	TRBJ2-1	CSASTGGPVGEQFF	TGCAGTGCTAGCACAGGGGGCCCCGTCGGTGAGCAGTTCTTC
many	.	TRBV20-1	TRBJ1-1	CSAPNEGAEAFF	TGCAGTGCCCCAAACGAGGGAGCCGAAGCTTTCTTT
many	TRBD1	TRBV7-8	TRBJ1-4	CASSPRTGTGEKLFF	TGTGCCAGCAGCCCCAGGACAGGGACCGGTGAAAAACTGTTTTTT
many	TRBD1	TRBV10-3	TRBJ2-2	CAISEWTGANTGELFF	TGTGCCATCAGTGAGTGGACAGGGGCTAACACCGGGGAGCTGTTTTTT